This T cell receptor (beta chain) was found in a study of T cell repertoires in cytomegalovirus infection. This clonotype was observed at least ten times. J lost 2 bases, V lost 2 bases, and 3 bases had no gene match. In germline, CDR1 is MNHEY, CDR2 SMNVEV (reference sequence). The CDR3 is made up of 15 amino acids. In TCRdb, the reads were re-called with MiXCR into one record per CDR3 protein. Altogether 200,000 to 300,000 distinct CDR3 sequences are present, 9.1% being singletons, with the ten largest covering about 15%. This chain uses TRBV27 with TRBJ1-1; 9 positions agree with TRBD1. Sequenced material: PBMCs. This clonotype was obtained from a human donor in good health (CMV status not recorded). Some clones in this sample may be carry-over from other donors' samples. The DNA of the CDR3 is TGTGCCAGCAGTTTAGCGGGACAGGGTAACACTGAAGCTTTCTTT. Amino acid sequence: CASSLAGQGNTEAFF.